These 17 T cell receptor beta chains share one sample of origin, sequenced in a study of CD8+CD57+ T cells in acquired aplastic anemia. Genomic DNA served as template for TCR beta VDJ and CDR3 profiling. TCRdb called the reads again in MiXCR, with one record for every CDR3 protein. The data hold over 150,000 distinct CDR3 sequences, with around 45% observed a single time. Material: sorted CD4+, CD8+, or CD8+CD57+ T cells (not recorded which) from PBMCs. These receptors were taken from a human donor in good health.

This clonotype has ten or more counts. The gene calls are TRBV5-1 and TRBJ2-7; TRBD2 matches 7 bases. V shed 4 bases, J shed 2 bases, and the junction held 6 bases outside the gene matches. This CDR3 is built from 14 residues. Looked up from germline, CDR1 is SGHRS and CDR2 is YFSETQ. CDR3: CASSKAGTTYEQYF. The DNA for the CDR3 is TGCGCCAGCAGCAAAGCGGGGACCACCTACGAGCAGTACTTC.

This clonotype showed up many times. The DNA of the CDR3 is TGCAGTGCTAGCCCAGGGGACTATGGCTACACCTTC. This sequence encodes CSASPGDYGYTF. The rearrangement links TRBV20-1 to TRBJ1-2; possibly TRBD1 for D (6 bases). Trimming pared 3 bases from V and 3 bases from J, leaving 8 bases between. Germline lookup yields CDR1 DFQATT and CDR2 SNEGSKA (reference sequence). The CDR3 covers 12 residues.

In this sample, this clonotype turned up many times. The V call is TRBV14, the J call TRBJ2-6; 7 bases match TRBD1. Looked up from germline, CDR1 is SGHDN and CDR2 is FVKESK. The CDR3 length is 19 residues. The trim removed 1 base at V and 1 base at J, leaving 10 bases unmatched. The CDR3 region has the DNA TGTGCCAGCAGCCAAGTAGCAGGGGGTGCTCTATCTGGGGCCAACGTCCTGACTTTC. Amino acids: CASSQVAGGALSGANVLTF.

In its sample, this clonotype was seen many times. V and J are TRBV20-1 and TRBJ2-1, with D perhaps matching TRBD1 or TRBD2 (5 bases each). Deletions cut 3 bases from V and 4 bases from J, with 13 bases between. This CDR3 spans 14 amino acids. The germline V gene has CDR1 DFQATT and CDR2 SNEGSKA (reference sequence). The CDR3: CSASDGGPYNEQFF. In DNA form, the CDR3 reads TGCAGTGCTAGCGATGGGGGACCATACAATGAGCAGTTCTTC.

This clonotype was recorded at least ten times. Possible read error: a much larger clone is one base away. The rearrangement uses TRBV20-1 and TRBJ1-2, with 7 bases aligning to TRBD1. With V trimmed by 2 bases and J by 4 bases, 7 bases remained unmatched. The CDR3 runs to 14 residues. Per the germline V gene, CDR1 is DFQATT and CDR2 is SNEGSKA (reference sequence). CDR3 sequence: CSARPGTEGYGYTF. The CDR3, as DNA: TGCAGTGCTAGACCCGGGACAGAGGGCTATGGCTACACCTTC.

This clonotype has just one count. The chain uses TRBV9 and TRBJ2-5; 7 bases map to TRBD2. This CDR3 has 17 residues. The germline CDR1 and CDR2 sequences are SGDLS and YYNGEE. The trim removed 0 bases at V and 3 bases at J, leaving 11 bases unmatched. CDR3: CASSVAITGGGKETQYF. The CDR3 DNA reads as TGTGCCAGCAGCGTAGCTATAACGGGGGGAGGGAAAGAGACCCAGTACTTC.

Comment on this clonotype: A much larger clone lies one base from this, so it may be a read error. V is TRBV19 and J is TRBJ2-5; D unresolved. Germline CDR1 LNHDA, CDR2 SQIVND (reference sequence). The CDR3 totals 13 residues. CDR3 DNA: TGTGCCAGTAGTATCCAACGTCAAGAGACCCGGTACTTC. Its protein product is CASSIQRQETRYF.

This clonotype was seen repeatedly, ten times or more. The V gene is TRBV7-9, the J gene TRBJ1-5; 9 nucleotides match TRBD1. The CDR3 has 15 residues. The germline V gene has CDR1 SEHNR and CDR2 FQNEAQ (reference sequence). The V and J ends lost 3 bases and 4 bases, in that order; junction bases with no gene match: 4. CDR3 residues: CASSLATGGNQPQHF. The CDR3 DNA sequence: TGTGCCAGCAGCTTGGCGACAGGGGGTAATCAGCCCCAGCATTTT.

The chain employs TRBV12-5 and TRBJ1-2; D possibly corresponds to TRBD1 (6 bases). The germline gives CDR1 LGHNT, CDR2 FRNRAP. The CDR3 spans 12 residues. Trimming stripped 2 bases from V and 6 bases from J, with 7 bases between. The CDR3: CASGLNRDGYTF. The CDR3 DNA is TGTGCTAGTGGTTTGAACAGGGATGGCTACACCTTC.

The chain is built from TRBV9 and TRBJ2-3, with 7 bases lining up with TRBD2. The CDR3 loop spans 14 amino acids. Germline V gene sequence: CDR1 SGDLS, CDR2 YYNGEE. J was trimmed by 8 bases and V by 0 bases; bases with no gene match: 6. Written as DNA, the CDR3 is TGTGCCAGCAGCGTAGCGCGGGAGAAGGGTACGCAGTATTTT. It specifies CASSVAREKGTQYF. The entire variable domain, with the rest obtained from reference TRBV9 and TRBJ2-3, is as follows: DSGVTQTPKHLITATGQRVTLRCSPRSGDLSVYWYQQSLDQGLQFLIQYYNGEERAKGNILERFSAQQFPDLHSELNLSSLELGDSALYFCASSVAREKGTQYFGPGTRLTVL.

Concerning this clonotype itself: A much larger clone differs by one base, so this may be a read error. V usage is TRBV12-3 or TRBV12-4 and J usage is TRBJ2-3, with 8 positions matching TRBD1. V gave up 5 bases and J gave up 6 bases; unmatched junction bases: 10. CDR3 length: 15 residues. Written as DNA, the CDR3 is TGTGCCAGCAGTCACCCGGGACAGGAGGTGGATACGCAGTATTTT. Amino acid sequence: CASSHPGQEVDTQYF.

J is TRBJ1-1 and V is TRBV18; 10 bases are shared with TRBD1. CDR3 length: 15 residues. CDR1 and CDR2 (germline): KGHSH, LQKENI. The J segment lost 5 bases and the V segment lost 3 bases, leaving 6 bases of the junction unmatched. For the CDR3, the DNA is TGTGCCAGCTCACCCGACAGGGGGCAGGAAACTGAAGCTTTCTTT. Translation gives CASSPDRGQETEAFF. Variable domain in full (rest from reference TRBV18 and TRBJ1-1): NAGVMQNPRHLVRRRGQEARLRCSPMKGHSHVYWYRQLPEEGLKFMVYLQKENIIDESGMPKERFSAEFPKEGPSILRIQQVVRGDSAAYFCASSPDRGQETEAFFGQGTRLTVV.

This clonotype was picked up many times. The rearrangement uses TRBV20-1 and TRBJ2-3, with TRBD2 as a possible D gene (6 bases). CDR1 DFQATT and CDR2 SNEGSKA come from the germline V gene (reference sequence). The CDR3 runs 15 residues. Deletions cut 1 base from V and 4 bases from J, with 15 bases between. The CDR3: CSARAVRGKSDTQYF. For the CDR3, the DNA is TGCAGTGCTAGAGCCGTACGGGGGAAATCAGATACGCAGTATTTT.

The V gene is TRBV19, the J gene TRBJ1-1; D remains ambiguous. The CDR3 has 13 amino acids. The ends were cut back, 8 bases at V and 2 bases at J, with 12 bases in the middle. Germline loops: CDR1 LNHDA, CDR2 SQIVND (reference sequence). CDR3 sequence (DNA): TGTGCCAGTGGAGGAACCAGTAACACTGAAGCTTTCTTT. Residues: CASGGTSNTEAFF.

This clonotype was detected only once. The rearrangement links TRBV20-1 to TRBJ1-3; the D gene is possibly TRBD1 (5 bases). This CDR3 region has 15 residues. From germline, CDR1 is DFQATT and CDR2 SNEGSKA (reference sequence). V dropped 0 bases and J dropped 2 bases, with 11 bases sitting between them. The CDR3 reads CSAREERGAGNTIYF. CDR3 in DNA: TGCAGTGCTAGAGAGGAGCGGGGGGCTGGAAACACCATATATTTT.

The CDR3 nucleotides are TGTGCCAGCAGTGGCTACAGGGGGCAGGACACTGAAGCTTTCTTT. Protein: CASSGYRGQDTEAFF. The genes are TRBV25-1 and TRBJ1-1, with 9 bases fitting TRBD1. J gave up 3 bases and V 4 bases, and 6 bases lay outside the gene matches. This CDR3 is 15 amino acids long. Germline CDR1 MGHDK, CDR2 SYGVNS.

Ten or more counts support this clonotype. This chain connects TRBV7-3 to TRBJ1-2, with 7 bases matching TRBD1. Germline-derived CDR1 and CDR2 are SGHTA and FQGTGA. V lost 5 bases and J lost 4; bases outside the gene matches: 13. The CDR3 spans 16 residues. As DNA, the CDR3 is TGTGCCAGCAGCCAGGGGCCGGGACAGTGGACCTATGGCTACACCTTC. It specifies CASSQGPGQWTYGYTF.